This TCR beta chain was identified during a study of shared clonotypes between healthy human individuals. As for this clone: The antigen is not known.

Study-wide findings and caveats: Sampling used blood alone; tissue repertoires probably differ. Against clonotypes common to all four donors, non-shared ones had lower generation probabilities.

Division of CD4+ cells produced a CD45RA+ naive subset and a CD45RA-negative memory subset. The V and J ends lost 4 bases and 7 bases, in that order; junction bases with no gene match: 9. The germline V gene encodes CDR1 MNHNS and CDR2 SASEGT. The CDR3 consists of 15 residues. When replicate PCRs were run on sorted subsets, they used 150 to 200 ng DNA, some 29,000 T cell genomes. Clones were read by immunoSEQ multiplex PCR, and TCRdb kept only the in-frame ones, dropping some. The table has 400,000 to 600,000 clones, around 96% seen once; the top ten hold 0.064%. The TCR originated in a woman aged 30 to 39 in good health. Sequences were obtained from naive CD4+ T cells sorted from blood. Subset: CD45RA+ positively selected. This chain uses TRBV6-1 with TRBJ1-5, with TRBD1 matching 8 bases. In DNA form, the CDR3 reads TGTGCCAGCAGTGTGTCCGCGACAGGGGCACAGCCCCAGCATTTT. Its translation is CASSVSATGAQPQHF.